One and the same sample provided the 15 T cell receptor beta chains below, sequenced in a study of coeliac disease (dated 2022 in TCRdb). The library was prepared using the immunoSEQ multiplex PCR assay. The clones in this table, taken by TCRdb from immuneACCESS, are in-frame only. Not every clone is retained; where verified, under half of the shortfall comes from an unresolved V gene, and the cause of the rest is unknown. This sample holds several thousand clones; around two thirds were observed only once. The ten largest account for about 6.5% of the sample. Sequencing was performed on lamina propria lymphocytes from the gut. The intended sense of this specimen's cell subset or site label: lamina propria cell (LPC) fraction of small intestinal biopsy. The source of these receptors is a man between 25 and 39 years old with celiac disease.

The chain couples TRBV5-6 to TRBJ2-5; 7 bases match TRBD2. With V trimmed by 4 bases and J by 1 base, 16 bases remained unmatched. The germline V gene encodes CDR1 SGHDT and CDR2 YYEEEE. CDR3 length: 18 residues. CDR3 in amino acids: CASSGSLGSGVFQETQYF. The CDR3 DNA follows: TGTGCCAGCAGCGGTTCTCTGGGGAGCGGGGTGTTCCAAGAGACCCAGTACTTC.

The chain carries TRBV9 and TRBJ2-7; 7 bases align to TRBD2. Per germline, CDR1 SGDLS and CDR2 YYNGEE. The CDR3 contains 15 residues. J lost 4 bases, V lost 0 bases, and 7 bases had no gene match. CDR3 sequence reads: CASSVGTRLEYEQYF. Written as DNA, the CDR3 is TGTGCCAGCAGCGTAGGGACTAGACTGGAGTACGAGCAGTACTTC. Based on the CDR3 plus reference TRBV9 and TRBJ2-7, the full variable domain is DSGVTQTPKHLITATGQRVTLRCSPRSGDLSVYWYQQSLDQGLQFLIQYYNGEERAKGNILERFSAQQFPDLHSELNLSSLELGDSALYFCASSVGTRLEYEQYFGPGTRLTVT.

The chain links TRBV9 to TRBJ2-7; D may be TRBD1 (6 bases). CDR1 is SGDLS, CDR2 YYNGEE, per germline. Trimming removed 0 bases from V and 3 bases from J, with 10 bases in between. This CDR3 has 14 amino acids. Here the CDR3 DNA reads TGTGCCAGCAGCGTAGCTAGGGACAACTACGAGCAGTACTTC. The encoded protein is CASSVARDNYEQYF.

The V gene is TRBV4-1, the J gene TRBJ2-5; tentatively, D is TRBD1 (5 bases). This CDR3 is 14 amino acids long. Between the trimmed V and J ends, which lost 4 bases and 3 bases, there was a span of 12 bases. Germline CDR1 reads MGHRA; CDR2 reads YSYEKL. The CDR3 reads CASSLGQGKETQYF. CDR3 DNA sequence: TGCGCCAGCAGCCTCGGTCAGGGAAAAGAGACCCAGTACTTC.

DNA of the CDR3: TGCGCCAGCAGCTTGGGGGGGGACGCTTACAATGAGCAGTTCTTC. It specifies CASSLGGDAYNEQFF. V gene TRBV5-1 combines with J gene TRBJ2-1, with a weak D call TRBD2 (6 bases). The CDR3 is 15 amino acids. Trimming removed 0 bases at V and 4 bases at J, with 11 bases between. Germline V CDR1 and CDR2: SGHRS, YFSETQ.

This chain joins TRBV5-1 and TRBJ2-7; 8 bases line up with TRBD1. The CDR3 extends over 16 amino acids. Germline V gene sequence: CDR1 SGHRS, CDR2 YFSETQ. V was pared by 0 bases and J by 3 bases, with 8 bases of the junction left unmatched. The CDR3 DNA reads TGCGCCAGCAGCTTGGGGTGGACAGGGAACAACTACGAGCAGTACTTC. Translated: CASSLGWTGNNYEQYF.

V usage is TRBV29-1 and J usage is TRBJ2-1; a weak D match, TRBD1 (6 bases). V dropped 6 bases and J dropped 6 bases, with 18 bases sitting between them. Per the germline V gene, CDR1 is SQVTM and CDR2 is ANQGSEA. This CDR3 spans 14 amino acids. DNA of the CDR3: TGCAGCGTCCCCAGGGGAGTTGGGGGCAATGAGCAGTTCTTC. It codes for CSVPRGVGGNEQFF.

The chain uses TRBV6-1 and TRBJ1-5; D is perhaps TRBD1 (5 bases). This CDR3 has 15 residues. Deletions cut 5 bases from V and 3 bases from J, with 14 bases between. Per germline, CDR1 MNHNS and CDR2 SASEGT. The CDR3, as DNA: TGTGCCAGCAGTACAGGACACCCGTACAATCAGCCCCAGCATTTT. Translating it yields CASSTGHPYNQPQHF.

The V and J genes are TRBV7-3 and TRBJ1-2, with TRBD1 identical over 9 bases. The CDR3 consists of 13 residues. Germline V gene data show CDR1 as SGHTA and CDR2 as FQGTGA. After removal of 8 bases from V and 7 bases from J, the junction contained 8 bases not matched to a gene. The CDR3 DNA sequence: TGTGCCAGCCGGTTCACAGGGGGCGGTGGCTACACCTTC. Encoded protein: CASRFTGGGGYTF.

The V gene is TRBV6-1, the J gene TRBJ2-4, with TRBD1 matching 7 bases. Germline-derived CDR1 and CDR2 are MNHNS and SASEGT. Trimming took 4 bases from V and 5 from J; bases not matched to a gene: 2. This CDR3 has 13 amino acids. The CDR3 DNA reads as TGTGCCAGCAGTGGACAGGGAGAAAACATTCAGTACTTC. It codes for CASSGQGENIQYF.

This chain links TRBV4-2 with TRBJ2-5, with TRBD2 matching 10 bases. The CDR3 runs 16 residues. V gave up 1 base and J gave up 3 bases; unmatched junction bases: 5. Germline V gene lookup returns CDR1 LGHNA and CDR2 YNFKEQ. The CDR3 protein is CASSQGSLAGEETQYF. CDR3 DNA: TGTGCCAGCAGCCAAGGATCTCTAGCGGGGGAAGAGACCCAGTACTTC.

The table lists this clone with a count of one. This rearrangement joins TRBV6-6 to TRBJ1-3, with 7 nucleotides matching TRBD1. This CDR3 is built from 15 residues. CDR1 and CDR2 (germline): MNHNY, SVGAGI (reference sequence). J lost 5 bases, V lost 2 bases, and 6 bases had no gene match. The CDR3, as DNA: TGTGCCAGCAGTTACACTTGGGACAGCAGAAACACCATATATTTT. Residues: CASSYTWDSRNTIYF.

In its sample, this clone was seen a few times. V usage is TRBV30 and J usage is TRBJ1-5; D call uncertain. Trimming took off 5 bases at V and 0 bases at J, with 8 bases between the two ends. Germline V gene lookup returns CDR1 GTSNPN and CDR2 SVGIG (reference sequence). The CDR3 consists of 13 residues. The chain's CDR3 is CAWAQDSNQPQHF. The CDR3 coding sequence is TGTGCCTGGGCCCAGGATAGCAATCAGCCCCAGCATTTT.

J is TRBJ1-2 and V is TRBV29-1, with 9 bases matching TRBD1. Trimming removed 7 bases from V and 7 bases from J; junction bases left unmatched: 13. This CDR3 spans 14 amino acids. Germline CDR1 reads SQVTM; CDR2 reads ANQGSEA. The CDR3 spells CSADEGQGLRGYTF. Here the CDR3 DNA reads TGCAGCGCTGATGAAGGACAGGGGCTACGTGGCTACACCTTC.

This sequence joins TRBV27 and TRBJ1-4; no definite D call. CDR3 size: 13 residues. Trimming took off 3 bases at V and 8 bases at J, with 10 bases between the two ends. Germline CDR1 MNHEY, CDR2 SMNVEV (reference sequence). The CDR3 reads CASSLRREEKLFF. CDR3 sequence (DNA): TGTGCCAGCAGTTTGCGTCGAGAAGAAAAACTGTTTTTT.